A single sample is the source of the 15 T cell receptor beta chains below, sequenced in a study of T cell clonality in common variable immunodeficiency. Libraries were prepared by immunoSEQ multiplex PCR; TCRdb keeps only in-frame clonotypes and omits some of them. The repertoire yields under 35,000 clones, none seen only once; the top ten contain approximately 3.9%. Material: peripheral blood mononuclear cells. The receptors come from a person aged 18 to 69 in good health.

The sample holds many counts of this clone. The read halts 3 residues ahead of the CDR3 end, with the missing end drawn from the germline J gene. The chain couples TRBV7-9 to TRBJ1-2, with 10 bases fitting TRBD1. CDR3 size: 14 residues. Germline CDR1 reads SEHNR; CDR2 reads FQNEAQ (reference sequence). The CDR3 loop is CASSFSGQGVGYTF. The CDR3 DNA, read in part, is TGTGCCAGCAGCTTTAGTGGACAGGGGGTCGGC.

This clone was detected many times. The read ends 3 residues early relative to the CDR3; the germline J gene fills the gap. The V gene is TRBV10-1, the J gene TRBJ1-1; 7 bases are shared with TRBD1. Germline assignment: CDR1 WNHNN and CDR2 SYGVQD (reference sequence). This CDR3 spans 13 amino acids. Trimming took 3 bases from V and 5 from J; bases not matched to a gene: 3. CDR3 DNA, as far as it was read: TGCGCCAGCAGTGAACAGGGGACTACTGAA. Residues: CASSEQGTTE. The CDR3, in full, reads CASSEQGTTEAFF.

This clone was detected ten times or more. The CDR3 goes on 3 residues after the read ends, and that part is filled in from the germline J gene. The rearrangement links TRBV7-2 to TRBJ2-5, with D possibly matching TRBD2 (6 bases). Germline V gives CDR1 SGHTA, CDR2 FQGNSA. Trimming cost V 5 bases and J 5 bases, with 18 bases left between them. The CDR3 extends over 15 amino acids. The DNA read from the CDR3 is TGTGCCAGCAGCCCCCCGGAGGGCCGCCGGGAGACC. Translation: CASSPPEGRRET. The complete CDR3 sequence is CASSPPEGRRETQYF.

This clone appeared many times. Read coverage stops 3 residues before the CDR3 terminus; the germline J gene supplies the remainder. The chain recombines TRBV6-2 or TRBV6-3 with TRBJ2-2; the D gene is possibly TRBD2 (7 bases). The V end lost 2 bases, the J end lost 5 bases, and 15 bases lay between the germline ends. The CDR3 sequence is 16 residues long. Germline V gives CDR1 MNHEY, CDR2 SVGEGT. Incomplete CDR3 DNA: TGTGCCAGCAGTTACGAAGGGGGGGAGATTACCGGGGAG. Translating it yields CASSYEGGEITGE. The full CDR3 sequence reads CASSYEGGEITGELFF.

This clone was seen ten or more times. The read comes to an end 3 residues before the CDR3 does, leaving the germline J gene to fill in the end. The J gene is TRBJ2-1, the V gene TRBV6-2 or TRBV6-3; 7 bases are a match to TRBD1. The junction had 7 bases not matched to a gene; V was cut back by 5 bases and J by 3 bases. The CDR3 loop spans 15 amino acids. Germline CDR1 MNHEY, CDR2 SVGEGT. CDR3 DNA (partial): TGTGCCAGCAGTGACCGGGCAGGGGGCTACAATGAG. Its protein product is CASSDRAGGYNE. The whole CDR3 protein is CASSDRAGGYNEQFF.

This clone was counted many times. The CDR3: CSASRQITSGGNIQYF. The sequenced CDR3 bases are TGCAGTGCTAGTCGCCAAATTACTAGCGGGGGGAACATT. The gene calls are TRBV20-1 and TRBJ2-4, with 12 bases identical to TRBD2. The CDR3 end is not reached by the read, which stops 3 residues before it; the germline J gene fills it in. Trimming removed 3 bases from V and 7 bases from J; junction bases left unmatched: 10. The CDR3 contains 16 residues. In germline, CDR1 is DFQATT, CDR2 SNEGSKA (reference sequence).

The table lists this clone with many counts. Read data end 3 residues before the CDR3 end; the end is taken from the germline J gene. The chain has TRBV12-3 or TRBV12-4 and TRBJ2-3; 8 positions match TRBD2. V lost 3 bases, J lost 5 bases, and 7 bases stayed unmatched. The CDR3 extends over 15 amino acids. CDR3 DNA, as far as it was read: TGTGCCAGCAGTTTTCCGGCGGGGGGAGAAGATACG. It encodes CASSFPAGGEDT. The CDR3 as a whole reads CASSFPAGGEDTQYF.

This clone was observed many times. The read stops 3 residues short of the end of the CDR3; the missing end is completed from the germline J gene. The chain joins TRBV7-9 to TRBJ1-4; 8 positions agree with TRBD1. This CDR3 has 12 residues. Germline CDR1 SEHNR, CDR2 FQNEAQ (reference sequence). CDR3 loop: CASSLRTGKLFF. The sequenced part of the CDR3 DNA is TGTGCCAGCAGCCTCCGGACAGGGAAA.

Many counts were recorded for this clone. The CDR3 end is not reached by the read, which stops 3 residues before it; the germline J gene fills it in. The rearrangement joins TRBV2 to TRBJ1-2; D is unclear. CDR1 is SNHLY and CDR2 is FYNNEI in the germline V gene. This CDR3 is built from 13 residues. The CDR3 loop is CASSRRTREGYTF. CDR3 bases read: TGTGCCAGCTCTAGAAGGACGCGGGAAGGC.

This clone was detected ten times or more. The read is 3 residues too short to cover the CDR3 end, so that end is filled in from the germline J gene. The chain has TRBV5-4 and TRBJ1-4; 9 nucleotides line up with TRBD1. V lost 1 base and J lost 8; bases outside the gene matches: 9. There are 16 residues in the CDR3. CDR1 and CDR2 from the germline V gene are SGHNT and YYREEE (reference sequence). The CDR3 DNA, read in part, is TGTGCCAGCAGCTTGTCCGGCGGGACAGGGCGGGAAAAA. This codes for CASSLSGGTGREK. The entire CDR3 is CASSLSGGTGREKLFF.

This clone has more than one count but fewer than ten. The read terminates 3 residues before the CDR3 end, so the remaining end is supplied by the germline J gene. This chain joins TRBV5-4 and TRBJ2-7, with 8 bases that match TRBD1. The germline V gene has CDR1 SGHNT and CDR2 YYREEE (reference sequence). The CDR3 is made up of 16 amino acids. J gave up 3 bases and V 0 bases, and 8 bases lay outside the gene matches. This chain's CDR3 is CASSLERQGSNYEQYF. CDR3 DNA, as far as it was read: TGTGCCAGCAGCTTGGAACGACAGGGGTCTAACTACGAG.

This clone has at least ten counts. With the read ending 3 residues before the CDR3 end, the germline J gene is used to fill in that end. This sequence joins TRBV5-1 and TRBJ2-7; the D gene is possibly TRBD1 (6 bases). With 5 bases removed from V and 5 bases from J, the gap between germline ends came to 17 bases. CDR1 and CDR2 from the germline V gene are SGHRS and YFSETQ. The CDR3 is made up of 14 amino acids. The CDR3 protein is CASSPRGSPHEQYF. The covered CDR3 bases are TGCGCCAGCAGTCCCAGGGGATCCCCCCACGAG.

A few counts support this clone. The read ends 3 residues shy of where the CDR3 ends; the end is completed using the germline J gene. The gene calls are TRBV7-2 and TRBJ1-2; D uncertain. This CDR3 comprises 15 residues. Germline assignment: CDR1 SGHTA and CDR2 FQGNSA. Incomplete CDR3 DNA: TGTGCCAGCAGCTCGCCCGCCGACTCCTACAATGAC. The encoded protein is CASSSPADSYND. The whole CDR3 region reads CASSSPADSYNDYTF.

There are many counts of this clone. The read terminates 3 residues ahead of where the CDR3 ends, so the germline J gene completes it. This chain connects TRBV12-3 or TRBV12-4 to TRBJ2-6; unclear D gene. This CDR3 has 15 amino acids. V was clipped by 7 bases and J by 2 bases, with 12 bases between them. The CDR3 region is CASTHRGPGANVLTF. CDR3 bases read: TGTGCCAGCACTCACCGTGGGCCTGGGGCCAACGTC.

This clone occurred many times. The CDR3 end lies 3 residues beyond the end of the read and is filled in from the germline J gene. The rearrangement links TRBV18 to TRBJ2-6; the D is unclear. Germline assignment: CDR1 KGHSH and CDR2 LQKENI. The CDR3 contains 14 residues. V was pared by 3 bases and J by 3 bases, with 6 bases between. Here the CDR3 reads CASSPPVGANVLTF. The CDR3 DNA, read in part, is TGTGCCAGCTCACCCCCGGTTGGGGCCAACGTC.